This TCR beta chain stems from a study of beta chain features in type 1 diabetes. Sequencing targeted expressed TCRB transcripts, as all isolated RNA had been reverse transcribed. Profiled with immunoSEQ multiplex PCR; TCRdb holds only in-frame clones, not every one. Of about 620,000 clones listed, around a sixth are singletons. The length of the CDR3 is 16 residues. V trimming: 5 bases; J trimming: 2 bases; junction bases outside the gene matches: 5. Looked up from germline, CDR1 is KGHSH and CDR2 is LQKENI. The receptor comes from a man younger than 35 in good health. This chain connects TRBV18 to TRBJ2-1, with TRBD2 matching over 11 bases. Specimen: naive CD4+ T cells from blood. The CDR3 DNA sequence: TGTGCCAGCTCAGCCCTAGCGGGAGGAACCTACAATGAGCAGTTCTTC. This sequence encodes CASSALAGGTYNEQFF.